The sequence of this TCR beta chain was determined in a study of CD8+CD57+ T cells in acquired aplastic anemia. For the study at large: Sorted CD4+ and CD8+ cells gave an average of around 3 ug of DNA. General study points: Significant differences in CD8+ Simpson's diversity were not observed between patients and controls.

Points on this clonotype: The antigen is undetermined.

Per the germline V gene, CDR1 is KGHDR and CDR2 is SFDVKD. J lost 10 bases, V lost 3 bases, and 10 bases had no gene match. The CDR3 is made up of 15 amino acids. The template for TCR beta VDJ and CDR3 sequence profiling was genomic DNA. MiXCR, applied by TCRdb to the reads, yields one record per CDR3 protein. The repertoire holds some 220,000 distinct CDR3 sequences, 30% to 40% seen once, with 1.1% in the top ten. The chain combines TRBV24-1 with TRBJ2-1; 8 bases are a match to TRBD1. The specimen was sorted CD4+, CD8+, or CD8+CD57+ T cells (not recorded which) from PBMCs. The receptor's source is a human donor in good health, serving as a control. The CDR3 nucleotides read TGTGCCACCAGTGATGGGGGACAGGTGTACCCCGAGCAGTTCTTC. Translation: CATSDGGQVYPEQFF.